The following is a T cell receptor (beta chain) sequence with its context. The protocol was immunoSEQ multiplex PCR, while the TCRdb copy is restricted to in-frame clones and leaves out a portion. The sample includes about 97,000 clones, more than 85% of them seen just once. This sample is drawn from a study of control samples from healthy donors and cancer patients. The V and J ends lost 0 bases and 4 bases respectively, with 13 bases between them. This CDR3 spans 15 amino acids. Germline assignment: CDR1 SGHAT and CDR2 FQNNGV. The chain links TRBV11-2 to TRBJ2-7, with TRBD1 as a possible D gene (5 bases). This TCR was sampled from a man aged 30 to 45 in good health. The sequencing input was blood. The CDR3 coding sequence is TGTGCCAGCAGCTTAGATCCGGTGACAGCGTACGAGCAGTACTTC. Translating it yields CASSLDPVTAYEQYF. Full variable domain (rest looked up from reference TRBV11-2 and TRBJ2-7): EAGVAQSPRYKIIEKRQSVAFWCNPISGHATLYWYQQILGQGPKLLIQFQNNGVVDDSQLPKDRFSAERLKGVDSTLKIQPAKLEDSAVYLCASSLDPVTAYEQYFGPGTRLTVT.